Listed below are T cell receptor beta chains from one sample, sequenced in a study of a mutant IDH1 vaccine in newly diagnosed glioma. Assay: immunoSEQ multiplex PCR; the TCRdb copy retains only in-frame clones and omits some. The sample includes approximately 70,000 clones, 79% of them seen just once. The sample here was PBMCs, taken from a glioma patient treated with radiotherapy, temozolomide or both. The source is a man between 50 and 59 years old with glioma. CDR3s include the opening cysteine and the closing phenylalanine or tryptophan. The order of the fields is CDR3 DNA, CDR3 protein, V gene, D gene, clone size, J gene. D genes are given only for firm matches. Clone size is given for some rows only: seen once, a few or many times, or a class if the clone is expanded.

cdr3_nt: TGTGCCAGCAGCTTAGAGGCCAGGGGGTCCTACGAGCAGTACTTC
cdr3_aa: CASSLEARGSYEQYF
v_call: TRBV7-8
d_call: TRBD1
clone_size: many
j_call: TRBJ2-7

cdr3_nt: TGCAGCGCCCAAGTGAAGGGCTCTGAAGCTTTCTTT
cdr3_aa: CSAQVKGSEAFF
v_call: TRBV29-1
d_call: NA
clone_size: few
j_call: TRBJ1-1

cdr3_nt: TGTGCCAGCAGTGAAGTGGGGAACACTGAAGCTTTCTTT
cdr3_aa: CASSEVGNTEAFF
v_call: TRBV6-1
d_call: NA
clone_size: NA
j_call: TRBJ1-1

cdr3_nt: TGTGCCAGCAGCATCGAAGAGAGCTCACCCCTCCACTTT
cdr3_aa: CASSIEESSPLHF
v_call: TRBV6-1
d_call: NA
clone_size: NA
j_call: TRBJ1-6

cdr3_nt: TGTGCCAGCAGCTCCGGGACTAGCCTGACTGAGCAGTTCTTC
cdr3_aa: CASSSGTSLTEQFF
v_call: TRBV5-4
d_call: TRBD2
clone_size: NA
j_call: TRBJ2-1

cdr3_nt: TGTGCCAGCAGCTTAGGACAGGGGGGCACCTACGAGCAGTACTTC
cdr3_aa: CASSLGQGGTYEQYF
v_call: TRBV7-9
d_call: TRBD1
clone_size: NA
j_call: TRBJ2-7

cdr3_nt: TGTGCCAGCAGTTACTCGAACCCAGGTTCCAGCGAGCAGTACTTC
cdr3_aa: CASSYSNPGSSEQYF
v_call: TRBV6-5
d_call: NA
clone_size: NA
j_call: TRBJ2-7

cdr3_nt: TGTGCCAGCAGTACCCTTATCACGGGAGAGACCCAGTACTTC
cdr3_aa: CASSTLITGETQYF
v_call: TRBV2
d_call: NA
clone_size: once
j_call: TRBJ2-5

cdr3_nt: TGTGCCAGCAGCTTCCCCCGAGGATGGGCTACAGATACGCAGTATTTT
cdr3_aa: CASSFPRGWATDTQYF
v_call: TRBV7-2
d_call: NA
clone_size: few
j_call: TRBJ2-3

cdr3_nt: TGTGCCAGCAGTCCCACCTCTAGCACAGATACGCAGTATTTT
cdr3_aa: CASSPTSSTDTQYF
v_call: TRBV27
d_call: NA
clone_size: NA
j_call: TRBJ2-3

cdr3_nt: TGTGCCAGCTCACCCTCGACAGGGGGAGCGGCTGAAGCTTTCTTT
cdr3_aa: CASSPSTGGAAEAFF
v_call: TRBV18
d_call: TRBD1
clone_size: many
j_call: TRBJ1-1

cdr3_nt: TGTGCCAGTAGTATGTTGGGGGCAGGGGAGCAGTTCTTC
cdr3_aa: CASSMLGAGEQFF
v_call: TRBV19
d_call: NA
clone_size: medium-sized
j_call: TRBJ2-1

cdr3_nt: TGCGCCAGCAGCCAAGGGCTCAGTAAGGAGCCCCAGCATTTT
cdr3_aa: CASSQGLSKEPQHF
v_call: TRBV4-3
d_call: NA
clone_size: few
j_call: TRBJ1-5

cdr3_nt: TGCAGCGCACTTAATCAGCCCCAGCATTTT
cdr3_aa: CSALNQPQHF
v_call: TRBV29-1
d_call: NA
clone_size: NA
j_call: TRBJ1-5

cdr3_nt: TGCGCCAGCAGCAAATCCGATGCCCAAAACATTCAGTACTTC
cdr3_aa: CASSKSDAQNIQYF
v_call: TRBV5-1
d_call: NA
clone_size: NA
j_call: TRBJ2-4

cdr3_nt: TGCGCCAGCAGCCAAGGGGGAGCGGGGGGGTACACCGGGGAGCTGTTTTTT
cdr3_aa: CASSQGGAGGYTGELFF
v_call: TRBV4-3
d_call: TRBD2
clone_size: NA
j_call: TRBJ2-2